The present T cell receptor beta chain was sequenced within a study of glioma-infiltrating T cells. Germline V gives CDR1 LGHDT, CDR2 YNNKEL (reference sequence). V was clipped by 2 bases and J by 7 bases, with 18 bases between them. The CDR3 has 15 amino acids. Amplification of TCR alpha and beta CDR3 regions from RNA used iRepertoire nested multiplex PCR. For one-step reverse transcription and amplification, about 85-400 ng of tissue mRNA or PBMC total RNA was used. TCRdb re-called the multiplex PCR reads through MiXCR, storing one row per CDR3 protein. The sample holds around 130,000 distinct CDR3 sequences, around 25% seen once. Findings and caveats of the study: Tissue and blood shared very few CDR3 sequences. Non-neoplastic patients had below-expected tissue-blood divergence, while all gliomas exceeded expectation.

The table lists this clonotype with a few counts. No antigen is known for it. Sequenced input: glioma tissue, nonneoplastic brain tissue, or PBMCs (not recorded which). J is TRBJ2-7 and V is TRBV3-1; D possibly corresponds to TRBD1 (5 bases). The TCR was taken from a human donor with low-grade glioma or glioblastoma, undergoing nonglioma brain surgery, or in good health (not recorded which). In DNA form, the CDR3 reads TGTGCCAGCAGCCAAATTGTAGGGGCTTGGTTGGAGCAGTACGTC. Translating it yields CASSQIVGAWLEQYV.